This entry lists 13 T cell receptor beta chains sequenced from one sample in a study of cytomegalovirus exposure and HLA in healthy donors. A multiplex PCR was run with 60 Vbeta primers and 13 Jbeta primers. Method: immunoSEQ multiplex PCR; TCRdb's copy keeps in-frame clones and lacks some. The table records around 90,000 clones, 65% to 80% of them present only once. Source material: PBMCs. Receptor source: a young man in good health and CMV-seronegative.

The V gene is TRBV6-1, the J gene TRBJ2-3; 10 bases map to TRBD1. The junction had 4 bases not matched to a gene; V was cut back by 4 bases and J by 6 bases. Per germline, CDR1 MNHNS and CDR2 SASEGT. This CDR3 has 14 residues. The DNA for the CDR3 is TGTGCCAGCAGTGTTGACAGGGGGCTGGATACGCAGTATTTT. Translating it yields CASSVDRGLDTQYF.

The CDR3 reads CASSPLAGETLSYNEQFF. The DNA for the CDR3 is TGTGCCAGCAGTCCTCTAGCGGGGGAGACGCTTTCCTACAATGAGCAGTTCTTC. The J gene is TRBJ2-1, the V gene TRBV28; 10 nucleotides agree with TRBD2. The CDR3 spans 18 residues. CDR1 is MDHEN, CDR2 SYDVKM, per germline. Trimming took 5 bases from V and 1 from J; bases not matched to a gene: 11.

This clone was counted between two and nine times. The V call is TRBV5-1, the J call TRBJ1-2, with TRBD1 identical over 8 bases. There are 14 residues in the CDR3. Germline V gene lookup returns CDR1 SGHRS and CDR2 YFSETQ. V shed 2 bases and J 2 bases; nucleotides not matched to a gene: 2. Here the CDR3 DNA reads TGCGCCAGCAGCTTTGACAGGGGAAACTATGGCTACACCTTC. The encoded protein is CASSFDRGNYGYTF.

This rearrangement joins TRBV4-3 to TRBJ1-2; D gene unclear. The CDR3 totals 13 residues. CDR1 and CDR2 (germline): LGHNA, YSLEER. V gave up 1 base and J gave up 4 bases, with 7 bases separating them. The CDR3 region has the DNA TGCGCCAGCAGCCAAGGAGAGCTCTATGGCTACACCTTC. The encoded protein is CASSQGELYGYTF.

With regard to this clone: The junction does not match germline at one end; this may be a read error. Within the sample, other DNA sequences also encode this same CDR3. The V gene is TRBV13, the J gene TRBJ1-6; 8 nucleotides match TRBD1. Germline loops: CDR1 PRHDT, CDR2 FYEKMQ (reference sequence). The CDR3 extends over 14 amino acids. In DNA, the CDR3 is TGTGCCAGCAGCGCGGGACAGGAGAATTCCCCCCTCCACTTT. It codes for CASSAGQENSPLHF.

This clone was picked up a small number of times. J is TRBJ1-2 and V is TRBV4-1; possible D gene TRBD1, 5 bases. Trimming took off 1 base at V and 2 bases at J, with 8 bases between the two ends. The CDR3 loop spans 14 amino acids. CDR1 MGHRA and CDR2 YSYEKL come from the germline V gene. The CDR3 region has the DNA TGCGCCAGCAGCCAAGGGTCAGGGAACTATGGCTACACCTTC. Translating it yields CASSQGSGNYGYTF.

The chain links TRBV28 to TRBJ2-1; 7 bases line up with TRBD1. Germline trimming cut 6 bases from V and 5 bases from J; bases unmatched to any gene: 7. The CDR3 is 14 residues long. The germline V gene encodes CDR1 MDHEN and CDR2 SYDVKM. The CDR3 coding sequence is TGTGCCAGCAGGAACGGACAGGCGGACAATGAGCAGTTCTTC. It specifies CASRNGQADNEQFF.

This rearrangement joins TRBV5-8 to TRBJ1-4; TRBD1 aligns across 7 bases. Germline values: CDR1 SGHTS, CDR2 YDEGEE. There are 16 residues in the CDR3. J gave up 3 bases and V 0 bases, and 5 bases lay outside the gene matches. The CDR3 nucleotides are TGTGCCAGCAGCTTGGTGGACAGGAGATCTAATGAAAAACTGTTTTTT. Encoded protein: CASSLVDRRSNEKLFF. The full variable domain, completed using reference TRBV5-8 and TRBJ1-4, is EAGVTQSPTHLIKTRGQQATLRCSPISGHTSVYWYQQALGLGLQFLLWYDEGEERNRGNFPPRFSGRQFPNYSSELNVNALELEDSALYLCASSLVDRRSNEKLFFGSGTQLSVL.

CDR3 sequence (DNA): TGTGCCAGCAGTTACAAGAGCGGCAATGAGCAGTTCTTC. Amino acids: CASSYKSGNEQFF. This chain connects TRBV6-5 to TRBJ2-1; perhaps TRBD2 as D (5 bases). CDR1 and CDR2 from the germline V gene are MNHEY and SVGAGI. Trimming left V 2 bases short and J 6 bases short, with 8 bases between. The CDR3 length is 13 residues.

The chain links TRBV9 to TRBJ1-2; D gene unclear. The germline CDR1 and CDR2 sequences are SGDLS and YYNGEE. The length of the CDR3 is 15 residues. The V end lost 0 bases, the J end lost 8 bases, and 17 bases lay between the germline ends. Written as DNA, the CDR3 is TGTGCCAGCAGCGTAGCGGAAGGGAGTCTGGGCGGCTACACCTTC. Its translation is CASSVAEGSLGGYTF.

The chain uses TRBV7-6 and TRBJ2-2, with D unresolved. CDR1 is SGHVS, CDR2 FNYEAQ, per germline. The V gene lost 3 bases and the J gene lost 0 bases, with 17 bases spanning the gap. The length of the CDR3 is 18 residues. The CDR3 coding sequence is TGTGCCAGCAGCTTTCTAGGCCTAGAGAGCTCGAACACCGGGGAGCTGTTTTTT. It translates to CASSFLGLESSNTGELFF.

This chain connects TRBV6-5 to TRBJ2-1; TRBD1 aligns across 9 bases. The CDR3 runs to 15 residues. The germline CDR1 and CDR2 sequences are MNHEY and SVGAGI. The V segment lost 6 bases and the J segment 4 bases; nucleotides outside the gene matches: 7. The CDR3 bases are TGTGCCAGCAGACATGGACAGGGGCCATACAATGAGCAGTTCTTC. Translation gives CASRHGQGPYNEQFF.

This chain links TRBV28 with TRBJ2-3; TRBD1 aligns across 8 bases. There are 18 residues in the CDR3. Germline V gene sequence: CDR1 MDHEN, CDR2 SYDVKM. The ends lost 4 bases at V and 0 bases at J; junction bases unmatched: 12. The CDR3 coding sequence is TGTGCCAGCAGTTCTTTGTTCCCGAACAGGGGGAGCACAGATACGCAGTATTTT. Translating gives CASSSLFPNRGSTDTQYF.